These 5 T cell receptor beta chains were sequenced from one sample in a study of OX40 agonist ivuxolimab in advanced cancers. This table comes from immunoSEQ multiplex PCR, and its TCRdb copy is limited to in-frame clones, with some not included. The data contain about 100,000 clones, approximately 90% of them seen just once; the ten biggest clones take up about 0.31%. The sequencing used CD4+ or CD8+ T cells sorted from blood, collected in a trial of the OX40 agonist ivuxolimab. These receptor sequences come from an adult with an advanced solid tumor such as melanoma, head and neck, liver or kidney cancer.

The chain links TRBV7-8 to TRBJ2-3; possibly TRBD1 for D (6 bases). Germline assignment: CDR1 SGHVS and CDR2 FQNEAQ. V was shortened by 0 bases and J by 8 bases, with 12 bases between the two germline ends. The CDR3 totals 14 residues. The CDR3 spells CASSLAGQGSTQYF. Here the CDR3 DNA reads TGTGCCAGCAGCTTAGCAGGGCAGGGGAGTACGCAGTATTTT.

The chain recombines TRBV5-1 with TRBJ2-7, with 11 bases that match TRBD1. This CDR3 spans 15 amino acids. Germline V lookup: CDR1 SGHRS, CDR2 YFSETQ. V trimming: 2 bases; J trimming: 6 bases; junction bases outside the gene matches: 7. CDR3 protein: CASSLIGQGASEQYF. The DNA of the CDR3 is TGCGCCAGCAGCTTAATAGGACAGGGGGCGTCCGAGCAGTACTTC.

The genes are TRBV5-6 and TRBJ2-2, with 7 nucleotides matching TRBD1. The V segment lost 1 base and the J segment 5 bases; nucleotides outside the gene matches: 8. The CDR3 runs 16 residues. Germline V lookup: CDR1 SGHDT, CDR2 YYEEEE. The CDR3 bases are TGTGCCAGCAGCTTGTTTGGGACAGCCCTTACCGGGGAGCTGTTTTTT. It specifies CASSLFGTALTGELFF.

The chain recombines TRBV4-1 with TRBJ2-7, with 7 bases matching TRBD1. CDR1 is MGHRA and CDR2 is YSYEKL in the germline V gene. Trimming removed 6 bases from V and 0 bases from J; junction bases left unmatched: 11. CDR3 length: 16 residues. The CDR3 DNA reads TGCGCCAGCAGACGCGAGCTAGGGGACAGCTCCTACGAGCAGTACTTC. This codes for CASRRELGDSSYEQYF.

The genes are TRBV28 and TRBJ2-1; tentative D call: TRBD2 (6 bases). The length of the CDR3 is 16 residues. V lost 9 bases to trimming and J lost 7 bases, with 25 bases between them. The germline V gene has CDR1 MDHEN and CDR2 SYDVKM. This chain's CDR3 is CASKDSGVRGRNEQFF. Here the CDR3 DNA reads TGTGCCAGTAAAGACTCGGGGGTTAGGGGCAGGAATGAGCAGTTCTTC.